The 32 T cell receptor beta chains listed next were all sequenced from one sample in a study of T cell responses to AZD1222 COVID-19 vaccine. The assay was immunoSEQ multiplex PCR, and TCRdb's table has in-frame clones only and misses some. Among fewer than 150,000 clones, roughly 91% were seen once, and the ten largest hold around 4%. Source: peripheral blood, taken 28 days after the second AZD1222 dose. These receptors all stem from an adult who received the AZD1222 COVID-19 vaccine.

The table lists this clone with a count of one. The rearrangement uses TRBV18 and TRBJ1-1; 9 positions agree with TRBD1. Germline CDR1 and CDR2: KGHSH and LQKENI. The CDR3 has 13 amino acids. V lost 3 bases and J lost 4; bases outside the gene matches: 0. CDR3 in DNA: TGTGCCAGCTCACCGACAGGGGGCACTGAAGCTTTCTTT. It yields the protein CASSPTGGTEAFF.

V usage is TRBV9 and J usage is TRBJ1-2; TRBD1 matches 7 bases. V trimming: 0 bases; J trimming: 7 bases; junction bases outside the gene matches: 6. This CDR3 is 14 amino acids long. Germline CDR1 and CDR2: SGDLS and YYNGEE. The CDR3 DNA reads TGTGCCAGCAGCGTAGCACAGGGGACCATTGGCTACACCTTC. Translating gives CASSVAQGTIGYTF.

The rearrangement uses TRBV5-1 and TRBJ2-7; 7 bases line up with TRBD2. The J segment lost 6 bases and the V segment lost 4 bases, leaving 7 bases of the junction unmatched. The germline CDR1 and CDR2 sequences are SGHRS and YFSETQ. The CDR3 covers 13 residues. The CDR3 DNA reads TGCGCCAGCAGCATCACTAGCGCCCGCGAGCAGTACTTC. Encoded protein: CASSITSAREQYF.

This chain connects TRBV19 to TRBJ1-3, with TRBD1 as a possible D gene (5 bases). CDR3 length equals 14 residues. Trimming stripped 7 bases from V and 1 base from J, with 11 bases between. The germline V gene encodes CDR1 LNHDA and CDR2 SQIVND (reference sequence). DNA for the CDR3: TGTGCCAGTAAAACGGGACGATCTGGAAACACCATATATTTT. Amino acids: CASKTGRSGNTIYF.

The chain couples TRBV5-5 to TRBJ1-1; perhaps TRBD1 as D (6 bases). Deletions cut 0 bases from V and 7 bases from J, with 10 bases between. The length of the CDR3 is 13 residues. Germline CDR1 and CDR2: SGHKS and YYEKEE (reference sequence). CDR3 sequence: CASSLAQGHEAFF. For the CDR3, the DNA is TGTGCCAGCAGCTTGGCGCAGGGACATGAAGCTTTCTTT.

V and J are TRBV4-2 and TRBJ2-7; 9 bases line up with TRBD2. Germline loops: CDR1 LGHNA, CDR2 YNFKEQ. The CDR3 sequence is 16 residues long. V shed 2 bases and J 0 bases; nucleotides not matched to a gene: 5. This chain's CDR3 is CASSQSFSGSSYEQYF. DNA of the CDR3: TGTGCCAGCAGCCAATCCTTTAGCGGGAGCTCCTACGAGCAGTACTTC.

The V and J genes are TRBV19 and TRBJ1-5, with D unclear. From germline, CDR1 is LNHDA and CDR2 SQIVND (reference sequence). The CDR3 consists of 14 residues. The V gene lost 2 bases and the J gene lost 3 bases, with 8 bases spanning the gap. CDR3 protein: CASSISGDNQPQHF. CDR3 sequence (DNA): TGTGCCAGTAGTATATCCGGGGACAATCAGCCCCAGCATTTT.

V is TRBV4-1 and J is TRBJ1-6; 7 bases line up with TRBD1. V dropped 4 bases and J dropped 7; count of bases not matched to a gene: 7. The CDR3 is 15 amino acids. The germline V gene encodes CDR1 MGHRA and CDR2 YSYEKL. CDR3 sequence (DNA): TGCGCCAGCAGCCTCCCGACAGGGTCAAATTCACCCCTCCACTTT. Protein: CASSLPTGSNSPLHF.

The chain links TRBV18 to TRBJ2-3, with TRBD2 matching over 15 bases. V dropped 2 bases and J dropped 6; count of bases not matched to a gene: 6. CDR3 length: 17 residues. CDR1 and CDR2 from the germline V gene are KGHSH and LQKENI. CDR3 sequence: CASSPGLAGGRPDTQYF. CDR3 coding DNA: TGTGCCAGCTCACCAGGACTAGCGGGAGGGCGACCGGATACGCAGTATTTT. Full variable domain (missing parts from reference TRBV18 and TRBJ2-3): NAGVMQNPRHLVRRRGQEARLRCSPMKGHSHVYWYRQLPEEGLKFMVYLQKENIIDESGMPKERFSAEFPKEGPSILRIQQVVRGDSAAYFCASSPGLAGGRPDTQYFGPGTRLTVL.

The chain is built from TRBV28 and TRBJ1-1, with 9 bases identical to TRBD1. V was clipped by 5 bases and J by 3 bases; unmatched bases: 7. This CDR3 region has 15 residues. The germline gives CDR1 MDHEN, CDR2 SYDVKM. In DNA, the CDR3 is TGTGCCAGCAGTCCCGCGGGACAGGGCTACACTGAAGCTTTCTTT. Its protein product is CASSPAGQGYTEAFF. Combining the CDR3 with reference TRBV28 and TRBJ1-1 gives the whole variable domain DVKVTQSSRYLVKRTGEKVFLECVQDMDHENMFWYRQDPGLGLRLIYFSYDVKMKEKGDIPEGYSVSREKKERFSLILESASTNQTSMYLCASSPAGQGYTEAFFGQGTRLTVV.

This chain connects TRBV6-5 to TRBJ2-7, with 10 positions matching TRBD2. J gave up 0 bases and V 3 bases, and 2 bases lay outside the gene matches. CDR1 and CDR2 from the germline V gene are MNHEY and SVGAGI. The CDR3 contains 15 residues. The CDR3 DNA follows: TGTGCCAGCAGTTATAGCGGGGGGCCCTCCTACGAGCAGTACTTC. It is translated as CASSYSGGPSYEQYF.

J is TRBJ2-5 and V is TRBV7-2, with D hard to call. The V end was cut by 1 base, the J end by 11 bases, with 11 bases between. The germline V gene encodes CDR1 SGHTA and CDR2 FQGNSA. The CDR3 contains 12 residues. CDR3 in DNA: TGTGCCAGCAGCTTAGTGGGGATTCGACAGTACTTC. It encodes CASSLVGIRQYF.

The CDR3, as DNA: TGTGCCAGCAGCCCTCAATATGGCTACACCTTC. Translating gives CASSPQYGYTF. V and J are TRBV7-9 and TRBJ1-2, with unresolved D. With 5 bases removed from V and 5 bases from J, the gap between germline ends came to 6 bases. This CDR3 spans 11 amino acids. Germline V lookup: CDR1 SEHNR, CDR2 FQNEAQ (reference sequence).

The chain recombines TRBV5-1 with TRBJ2-4, with D uncertain. The CDR3 is 15 amino acids. Trimming took 2 bases from V and 0 from J, leaving 9 bases between them. CDR1 is SGHRS, CDR2 YFSETQ, per germline. The CDR3 DNA reads TGCGCCAGCAGCTTCGTTGGGGTAGCCAAAAACATTCAGTACTTC. It encodes CASSFVGVAKNIQYF.

The chain employs TRBV29-1 and TRBJ2-7, with TRBD1 identical over 10 bases. CDR3 length: 15 residues. CDR1 is SQVTM and CDR2 is ANQGSEA in the germline V gene. J gave up 3 bases and V 4 bases, and 9 bases lay outside the gene matches. The DNA of the CDR3 is TGCAGCGTTGCCCCGTCCGGGACAGGGGACTACGAGCAGTACTTC. Its protein is CSVAPSGTGDYEQYF.

The chain combines TRBV4-3 with TRBJ2-1, with 8 positions matching TRBD2. Germline CDR1 LGHNA, CDR2 YSLEER. The CDR3 is 15 residues long. V lost 1 base, J lost 4 bases, and 3 bases stayed unmatched. The CDR3: CASSQGAGGYNEQFF. The CDR3 DNA reads TGCGCCAGCAGCCAAGGGGCGGGGGGATACAATGAGCAGTTCTTC.

The rearrangement joins TRBV21-1 to TRBJ2-2; TRBD1, the table's D call, was not compared with the DNA. TRBV21-1 is deemed a pseudogene. The CDR3 is made up of 19 amino acids. CDR3 bases: TGTGCCAGCAGCAAAGCCCAGAGGGGACAGGGGGATAACACCGGGGAGCTGTTTTTT. Amino acids: CASSKAQRGQGDNTGELFF.

The genes are TRBV7-2 and TRBJ2-3; TRBD2 agrees at 10 bases. The CDR3 runs 16 residues. Germline CDR1 is SGHTA and CDR2 is FQGNSA. The junction had 3 bases not matched to a gene; V was cut back by 3 bases and J by 0 bases. CDR3 nucleotides: TGTGCCAGCAGCTTCCTAGCGGGAGTGAGCACAGATACGCAGTATTTT. Translation: CASSFLAGVSTDTQYF. The full variable domain, its missing parts supplied by reference TRBV7-2 and TRBJ2-3, is GAGVSQSPSNKVTEKGKDVELRCDPISGHTALYWYRQSLGQGLEFLIYFQGNSAPDKSGLPSDRFSAERTGGSVSTLTIQRTQQEDSAVYLCASSFLAGVSTDTQYFGPGTRLTVL.

The chain combines TRBV5-6 with TRBJ2-3; D not certain. The V end was cut by 0 bases, the J end by 0 bases, with 11 bases between. The CDR3 is 16 amino acids. Per germline, CDR1 SGHDT and CDR2 YYEEEE. This chain's CDR3 is CASSLGNEYSTDTQYF. CDR3 nucleotide sequence: TGTGCCAGCAGCTTGGGCAACGAATATAGCACAGATACGCAGTATTTT.

The rearrangement joins TRBV7-2 to TRBJ1-1, with TRBD1 matching 9 bases. This CDR3 is built from 16 residues. V lost 5 bases to trimming and J lost 0 bases; unmatched junction nucleotides: 7. Per germline, CDR1 SGHTA and CDR2 FQGNSA. In DNA form, the CDR3 reads TGTGCCAGCAGCCCCGGGACAGGGTTCATGAACACTGAAGCTTTCTTT. Its protein product is CASSPGTGFMNTEAFF.

The V and J genes are TRBV7-9 and TRBJ1-5; 8 bases are shared with TRBD1. Trimming at V came to 1 base and at J to 4 bases, leaving 6 bases not matched to a gene. Germline-derived CDR1 and CDR2 are SEHNR and FQNEAQ (reference sequence). The CDR3 length is 16 residues. This CDR3 is CASSLGPTGANQPQHF. The CDR3 coding sequence is TGTGCCAGCAGCTTAGGCCCGACAGGGGCTAATCAGCCCCAGCATTTT. The entire variable domain, with the rest obtained from reference TRBV7-9 and TRBJ1-5, is as follows: DTGVSQNPRHKITKRGQNVTFRCDPISEHNRLYWYRQTLGQGPEFLTYFQNEAQLEKSRLLSDRFSAERPKGSFSTLEIQRTEQGDSAMYLCASSLGPTGANQPQHFGDGTRLSIL.

The gene calls are TRBV12-5 and TRBJ2-5; D ambiguous. The CDR3 is made up of 12 amino acids. Germline CDR1 is LGHNT and CDR2 is FRNRAP. V was cut by 2 bases and J by 3 bases, with 4 bases left in between. CDR3 amino acids: CASGLSEETQYF. DNA for the CDR3: TGTGCTAGTGGTTTGTCCGAAGAGACCCAGTACTTC.

This clone was detected only once. The chain employs TRBV7-8 and TRBJ1-2; 11 positions match TRBD1. Germline CDR1 is SGHVS and CDR2 is FQNEAQ. Losses at the gene ends were 8 bases for V and 3 bases for J; bases not matched to a gene: 5. CDR3 length: 14 amino acids. The CDR3 bases are TGTGCCAGCGGTCCGGGACAGGGGGACTATGGCTACACCTTC. Amino acid sequence: CASGPGQGDYGYTF.

V usage is TRBV9 and J usage is TRBJ1-1; a weak D match, TRBD1 (5 bases). V was shortened by 3 bases and J by 0 bases, with 12 bases between the two germline ends. CDR1 is SGDLS and CDR2 is YYNGEE in the germline V gene. The CDR3 consists of 15 residues. The CDR3 sequence: CASSGSTGLNTEAFF. Here the CDR3 DNA reads TGTGCCAGCAGCGGTTCAACAGGACTGAACACTGAAGCTTTCTTT.

As regards this clone: Other nucleotide sequences in the sample specify the same CDR3. The V gene is TRBV5-4, the J gene TRBJ2-7; D call uncertain. Germline CDR1 is SGHNT and CDR2 is YYREEE (reference sequence). CDR3 length equals 13 residues. Trimming took 4 bases from V and 4 from J, leaving 12 bases between them. The CDR3 DNA is TGTGCCAGCAGCCTCTGGGCCGGGTACGAGCAGTACTTC. Amino acids: CASSLWAGYEQYF.

The chain joins TRBV5-1 to TRBJ2-5; D possibly corresponds to TRBD2 (5 bases). The CDR3 covers 14 residues. Germline CDR1 reads SGHRS; CDR2 reads YFSETQ. V shed 0 bases and J shed 5 bases, with 11 bases lying between them. CDR3 nucleotide sequence: TGCGCCAGCAGCTTGGCCCAGCGAGGGGAGACCCAGTACTTC. It codes for CASSLAQRGETQYF.

This clone showed up just a few times. This chain links TRBV2 with TRBJ2-7, with TRBD1 identical over 10 bases. The junction had 5 bases not matched to a gene; V was cut back by 7 bases and J by 2 bases. CDR1 and CDR2 from the germline V gene are SNHLY and FYNNEI. The CDR3 is 14 residues long. CDR3 sequence: CASTRDRGPYEQYF. CDR3 sequence (DNA): TGTGCCAGCACGCGGGACAGGGGCCCCTACGAGCAGTACTTC.

The chain combines TRBV7-9 with TRBJ2-7; 11 bases line up with TRBD2. This CDR3 is 19 amino acids long. Germline V gene data show CDR1 as SEHNR and CDR2 as FQNEAQ (reference sequence). V was pared by 7 bases and J by 0 bases, with 17 bases of the junction left unmatched. CDR3 nucleotides: TGTGCCAGCACCATTAACCTCCCCCGGACTAGCGGGTCCTCCTACGAGCAGTACTTC. It specifies CASTINLPRTSGSSYEQYF.

V is TRBV19 and J is TRBJ2-3; D gene unclear. The germline CDR1 and CDR2 sequences are LNHDA and SQIVND (reference sequence). CDR3 size: 18 residues. V was trimmed by 5 bases and J by 2 bases, leaving 23 bases between them. The CDR3 region has the DNA TGTGCCAGTAGTTACATAGGTCCCGGCCCGCAACCCACAGATACGCAGTATTTT. Translated, it gives CASSYIGPGPQPTDTQYF.

The chain carries TRBV5-1 and TRBJ1-2, with TRBD1 as a possible D gene (6 bases). The CDR3 spans 16 residues. The germline V and J ends were trimmed by 0 bases and 1 base, with 13 bases remaining between them. The germline CDR1 and CDR2 sequences are SGHRS and YFSETQ. The chain's CDR3 is CASSLGQEVGNYGYTF. CDR3 coding DNA: TGCGCCAGCAGCTTGGGACAGGAGGTTGGTAACTATGGCTACACCTTC.

The CDR3 reads CAITEGGGREAFF. The DNA of the CDR3 is TGTGCCATCACCGAAGGAGGGGGCCGTGAAGCTTTCTTT. The J gene is TRBJ1-1, the V gene TRBV10-3; 7 bases align to TRBD1. Germline CDR1 ENHRY, CDR2 SYGVKD. J lost 7 bases, V lost 7 bases, and 9 bases had no gene match. The CDR3 extends over 13 amino acids.

In its sample, this clone was seen a few times. This sequence joins TRBV4-2 and TRBJ2-4; perhaps TRBD2 as D (6 bases). Germline-derived CDR1 and CDR2 are LGHNA and YNFKEQ. This CDR3 contains 15 residues. V was cut by 0 bases and J by 7 bases, with 13 bases left in between. CDR3 protein: CASSQDRGSGNIQYF. CDR3 bases: TGTGCCAGCAGCCAAGACCGGGGGAGTGGGAACATTCAGTACTTC.